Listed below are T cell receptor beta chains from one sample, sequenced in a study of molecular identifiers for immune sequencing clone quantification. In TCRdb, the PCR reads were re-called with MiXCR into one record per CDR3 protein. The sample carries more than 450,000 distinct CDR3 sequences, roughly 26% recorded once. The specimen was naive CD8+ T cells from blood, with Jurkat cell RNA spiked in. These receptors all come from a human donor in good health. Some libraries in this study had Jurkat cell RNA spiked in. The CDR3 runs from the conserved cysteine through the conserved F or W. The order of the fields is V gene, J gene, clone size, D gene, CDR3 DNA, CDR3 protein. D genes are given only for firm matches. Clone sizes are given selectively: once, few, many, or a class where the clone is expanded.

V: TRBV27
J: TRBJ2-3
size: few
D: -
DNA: TGTGCCAGCAGTTTCAAGCTAAGTGGAGATACGCAGTATTTT
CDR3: CASSFKLSGDTQYF

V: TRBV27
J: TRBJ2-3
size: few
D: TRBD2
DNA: TGTGCCAGCACCGGACTAGCCACAGATACGCAGTATTTT
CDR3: CASTGLATDTQYF

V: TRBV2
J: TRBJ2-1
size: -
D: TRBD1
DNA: TGTGCCAGTCTGGGGACAGGGCAGAGGGATGAGCAGTTCTTC
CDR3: CASLGTGQRDEQFF

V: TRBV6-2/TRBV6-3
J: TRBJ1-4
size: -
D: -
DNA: TGTGCCAGCAGTCCAATTCCGGGACGGAGCCTTTCCTATGAAAAACTGTTTTTT
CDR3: CASSPIPGRSLSYEKLFF

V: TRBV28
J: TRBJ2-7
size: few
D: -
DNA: TGTGCCAGCATTCGGCGGGCAACCCCCTACGAGCAGTACTTC
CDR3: CASIRRATPYEQYF

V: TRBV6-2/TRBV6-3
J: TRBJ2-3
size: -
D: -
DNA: TGTGCCAGCAGCCTGACAGTGACAGTCACAGATACGCAGTATTTT
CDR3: CASSLTVTVTDTQYF

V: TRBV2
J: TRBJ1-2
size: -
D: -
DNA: TGTGCCAGCAGTGGTAGTTCGGACGGAGAGGACTATGGCTACACCTTC
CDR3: CASSGSSDGEDYGYTF

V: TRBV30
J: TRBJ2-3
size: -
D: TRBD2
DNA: TGTGCCTGGATGTCCCTACTCAGCGGGAGTGACACAGATACGCAGTATTTT
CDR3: CAWMSLLSGSDTDTQYF

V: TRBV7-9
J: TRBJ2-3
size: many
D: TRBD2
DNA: TGTGCCAGCCGTGGGACTAGCGCGGCCGCTGTCACAGATACGCAGTATTTT
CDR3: CASRGTSAAAVTDTQYF

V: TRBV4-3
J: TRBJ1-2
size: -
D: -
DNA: TGCGCCAGCAGCCAAGATACCGGGTCCGGCTACACCTTC
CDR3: CASSQDTGSGYTF

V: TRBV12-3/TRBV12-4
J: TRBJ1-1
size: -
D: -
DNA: TGTGCCAGCAGTTTTGGGGGGATCCCTGAAGCTTTCTTT
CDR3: CASSFGGIPEAFF

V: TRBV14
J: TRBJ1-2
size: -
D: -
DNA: TGTGCCAGCAGCCGACATACAGGGATTTTCAATGAAGGCTACACCTTC
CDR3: CASSRHTGIFNEGYTF

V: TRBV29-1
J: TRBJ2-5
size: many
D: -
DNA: TGCAGCGTTTTCAGGGAAGAGACCCAGTACTTC
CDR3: CSVFREETQYF

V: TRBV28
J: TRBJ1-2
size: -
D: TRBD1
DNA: TGTGCCAGCAGACCTGCCGGGACAGGGGGCTTGGGCTACACCTTC
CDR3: CASRPAGTGGLGYTF

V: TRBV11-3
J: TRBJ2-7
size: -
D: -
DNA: TGTGCCAGCAGCCCCGTGGGGCCCTACTCCTACGAGCAGTACTTC
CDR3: CASSPVGPYSYEQYF

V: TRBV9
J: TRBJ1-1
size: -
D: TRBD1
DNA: TGTGCCAGCAGCGTAGCAGGGGGTCTGGGTGAAGCTTTCTTT
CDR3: CASSVAGGLGEAFF

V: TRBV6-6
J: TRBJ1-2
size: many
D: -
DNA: TGTGCCAGCAGTGAAAATAACTATGGCTACACCTTC
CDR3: CASSENNYGYTF

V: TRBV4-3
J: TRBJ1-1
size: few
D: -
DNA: TGCGCCAGCAGCCAAGTTTTTGGGTACACTGAAGCTTTCTTT
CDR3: CASSQVFGYTEAFF

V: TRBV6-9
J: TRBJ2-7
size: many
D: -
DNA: TGTGCCAGCAGTTACCCGAAGCACGAGCAGTACTTC
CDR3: CASSYPKHEQYF

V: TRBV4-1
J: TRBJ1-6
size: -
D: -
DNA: TGCGCCAGCAGCCAAGTAACCTTCTCCCCGGATTCACCCCTCCACTTT
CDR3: CASSQVTFSPDSPLHF

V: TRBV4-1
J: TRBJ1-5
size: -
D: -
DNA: TGCGCCAGCAGCCAAGGGACAGCACCCAATCAGCCCCAGCATTTT
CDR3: CASSQGTAPNQPQHF

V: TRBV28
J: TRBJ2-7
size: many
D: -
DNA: TGTGCCAGCAGTTCTGTGGGCTCGGAGCAGTACTTC
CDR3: CASSSVGSEQYF

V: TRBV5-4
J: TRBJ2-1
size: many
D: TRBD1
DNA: TGTGCCAGCAGCTTTGAGGGACAGGGGAAGGACTACAATGAGCAGTTCTTC
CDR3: CASSFEGQGKDYNEQFF

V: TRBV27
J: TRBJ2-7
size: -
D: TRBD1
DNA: TGTGCCAGCAGCAGGCCAGGGGGTTATTACGAGCAGTACTTC
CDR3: CASSRPGGYYEQYF

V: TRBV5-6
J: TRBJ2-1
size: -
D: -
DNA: TGTGCCAGCAGCTTTAGTTTCGGCGCGGGACAGACCTGCAATGAGCAGTTCTTC
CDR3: CASSFSFGAGQTCNEQFF

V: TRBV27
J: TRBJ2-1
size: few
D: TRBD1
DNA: TGTGCCAGCAGTTTATTGGGACAGGGGGACAATGAGCAGTTCTTC
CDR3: CASSLLGQGDNEQFF

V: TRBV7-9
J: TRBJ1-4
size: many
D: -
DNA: TGTGCCAGCAGCCCACCCGGGACGTCGGTTAAACTGTTTTTT
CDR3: CASSPPGTSVKLFF

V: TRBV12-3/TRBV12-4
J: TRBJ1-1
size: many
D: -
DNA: TGTGCCAGCAGTCCGCCGGGACGCTATGAAGCTTTCTTT
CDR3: CASSPPGRYEAFF

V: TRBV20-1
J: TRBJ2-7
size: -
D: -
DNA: TGCAGTGCTAGAGGGGGTTCTAGCGTCAACGAGCAGTACTTC
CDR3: CSARGGSSVNEQYF

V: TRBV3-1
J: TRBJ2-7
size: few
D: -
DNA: TGTGCCAGCAGCCCGACGACGGCCCCCACGAGGAGCTCCTACGAGCAGTACTTC
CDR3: CASSPTTAPTRSSYEQYF

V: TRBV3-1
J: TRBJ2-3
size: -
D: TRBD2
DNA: TGTGCCAGCAGCGTCGTAACTAGCGGGAGAGCAGATACGCAGTATTTT
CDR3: CASSVVTSGRADTQYF

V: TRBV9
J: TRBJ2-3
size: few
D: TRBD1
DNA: TGTGCCAGCAGCCAGGGGGCGTGGGATACGCAGTATTTT
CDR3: CASSQGAWDTQYF

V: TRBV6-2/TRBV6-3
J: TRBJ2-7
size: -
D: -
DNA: TGTGCCAGCGGTATCTCCTACGAGCAGTACTTC
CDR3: CASGISYEQYF

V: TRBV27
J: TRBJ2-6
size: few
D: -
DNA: TGTGCCAGCAGTTTAAAAGGGGGATGGGCCAACGTCCTGACTTTC
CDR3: CASSLKGGWANVLTF

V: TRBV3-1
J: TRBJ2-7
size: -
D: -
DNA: TGTGCCAGCAGCCAAGTGACGGGGCCATACTACGAGCAGTACTTC
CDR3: CASSQVTGPYYEQYF

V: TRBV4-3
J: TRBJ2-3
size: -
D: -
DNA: TGCGCCAGCAGCCAAGATCATGGAGATACGCAGTATTTT
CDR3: CASSQDHGDTQYF

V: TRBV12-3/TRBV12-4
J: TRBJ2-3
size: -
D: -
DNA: TGTGCCAGCAGTCATACAGGGAGAGGTACAGATACACAGTATTTT
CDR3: CASSHTGRGTDTQYF

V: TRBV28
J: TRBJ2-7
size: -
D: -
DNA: TGTGCCAGCAGTTTATCTCGGACATCCTACGAGCAGTACTTC
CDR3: CASSLSRTSYEQYF

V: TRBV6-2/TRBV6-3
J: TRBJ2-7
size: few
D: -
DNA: TGTGCCAGCAGTTACGGGGCAGGGTCCGAGCAGTACTTC
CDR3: CASSYGAGSEQYF

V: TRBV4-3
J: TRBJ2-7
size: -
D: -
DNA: TGCGCCAGCCGCCAAGATGTGCCCGGGCCCTGGCCGTACTTC
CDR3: CASRQDVPGPWPYF

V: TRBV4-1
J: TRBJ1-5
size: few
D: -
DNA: TGCGCCAGCAGCCTCGAAGTAGGTACGAATCAGCCCCAGCATTTT
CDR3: CASSLEVGTNQPQHF

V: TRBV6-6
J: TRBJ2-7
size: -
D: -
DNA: TGTGCCAGCAGTCACGAGGACCACGGGGTCAACTTC
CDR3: CASSHEDHGVNF

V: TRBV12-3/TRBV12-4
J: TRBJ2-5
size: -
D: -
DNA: TGTGCCAGCACCGCCCCCGTAGGCCAAGAGACCCAGTACTTC
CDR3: CASTAPVGQETQYF

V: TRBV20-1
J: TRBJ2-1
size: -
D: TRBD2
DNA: TGCAGTGCTAGATGGGAACTAGCGAGTTACGATGAGCAGTTCTTC
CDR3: CSARWELASYDEQFF

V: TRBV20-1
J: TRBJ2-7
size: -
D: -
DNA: TGCAGTGCTAGAGATGTTGCGGGACCGGACTACGAGCAGTACTTC
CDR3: CSARDVAGPDYEQYF

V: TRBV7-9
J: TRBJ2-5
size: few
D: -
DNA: TGTGCCAGCAGCTCCGGACAACTCTTGCTCCAGGAGACCCAGTACTTC
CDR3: CASSSGQLLLQETQYF

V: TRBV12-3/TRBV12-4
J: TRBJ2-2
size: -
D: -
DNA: TGTGCCAGCCTTTCTGACACCGGGGAGCTGTTTTTT
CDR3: CASLSDTGELFF

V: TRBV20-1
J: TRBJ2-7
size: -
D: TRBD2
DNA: TGCAGTGCGGGGGGCTCCGGGGGGGCCTACGAGCAGTACTTC
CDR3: CSAGGSGGAYEQYF

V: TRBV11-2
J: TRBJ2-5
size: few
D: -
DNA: TGTGCCAGCCAGCTTCAAGGGGGAGGGGAGACCCAGTACTTC
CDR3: CASQLQGGGETQYF

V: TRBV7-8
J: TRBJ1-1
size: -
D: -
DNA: TGTGCCAGCAGCTTTTCTTACGCTACCGACACTGAAGCTTTCTTT
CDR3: CASSFSYATDTEAFF

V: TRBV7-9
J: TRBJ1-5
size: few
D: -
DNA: TGTGCCAGCAGCTTAGACGCAATCAATCAGCCCCAGCATTTT
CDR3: CASSLDAINQPQHF

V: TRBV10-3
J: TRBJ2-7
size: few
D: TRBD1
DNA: TGTGCCATCAGTGAGTCGGGGACAGGGTACGAGCAGTACTTC
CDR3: CAISESGTGYEQYF

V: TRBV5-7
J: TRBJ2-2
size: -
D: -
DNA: TGTGCCAGCAGCTTTCAAATTCTCACGACCGGGGAGCTGTTTTTT
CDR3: CASSFQILTTGELFF

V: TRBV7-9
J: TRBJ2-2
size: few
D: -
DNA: TGTGCCAGCAGCCACCGGGACACCACCGGGGAGCTGTTTTTT
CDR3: CASSHRDTTGELFF